This TCR beta chain derives from a study of identical twins. This clonotype was seen only a few times. Its target is unknown. This CDR3 has 14 amino acids. Trimming removed 4 bases at V and 0 bases at J, with 7 bases between. Germline lookup yields CDR1 SNHLY and CDR2 FYNNEI. MiXCR was run by TCRdb on the 5' RACE reads, yielding one entry per CDR3 protein. The sample has around 250,000 distinct CDR3 sequences, 5% to 7% seen once. Broader study findings: Beta out-of-frame twin sharing showed a weaker excess. Fewer insertions were carried by abundant cord blood beta clonotypes, but none was seen in memory repertoires.

The same sample was also used in a study of T cells expressing NK-cell markers. That source adds: Obtained from sorted CD3+CD56+NKG2C+, CD3+CD56+NKG2C- and CD3+CD56-NKG2C+ T cells were the TCR beta repertoires. Similarly, these clonotypes led the CD3+CD56-NKG2C+ fraction as well in a few donors.

The TCR comes from a woman aged 18-30 years in good health. J is TRBJ2-1 and V is TRBV2; D is undetermined. The material sequenced was CD8+ T cells sorted from blood. CDR3 protein: CASSGATSYNEQFF. For the CDR3, the DNA is TGTGCCAGCAGTGGGGCGACCTCCTACAATGAGCAGTTCTTC. The entire variable domain, with the rest obtained from reference TRBV2 and TRBJ2-1, is as follows: EPEVTQTPSHQVTQMGQEVILRCVPISNHLYFYWYRQILGQKVEFLVSFYNNEISEKSEIFDDQFSVERPDGSNFTLKIRSTKLEDSAMYFCASSGATSYNEQFFGPGTRLTVL.